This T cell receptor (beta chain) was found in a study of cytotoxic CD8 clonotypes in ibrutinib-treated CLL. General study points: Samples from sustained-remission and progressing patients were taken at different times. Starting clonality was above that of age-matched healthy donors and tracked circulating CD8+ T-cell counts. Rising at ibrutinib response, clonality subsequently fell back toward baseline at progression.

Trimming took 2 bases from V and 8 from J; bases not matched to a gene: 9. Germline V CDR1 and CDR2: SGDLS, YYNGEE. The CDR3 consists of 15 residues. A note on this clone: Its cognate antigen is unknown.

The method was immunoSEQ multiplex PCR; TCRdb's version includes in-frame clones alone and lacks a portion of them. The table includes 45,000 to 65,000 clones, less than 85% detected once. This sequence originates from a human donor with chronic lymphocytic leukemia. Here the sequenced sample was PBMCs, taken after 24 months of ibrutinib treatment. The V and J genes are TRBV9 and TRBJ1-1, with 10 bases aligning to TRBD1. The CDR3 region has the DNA TGTGCCAGCAGCGTTTTGGGACAGGGGCGATCAGAAGCTTTCTTT. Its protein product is CASSVLGQGRSEAFF. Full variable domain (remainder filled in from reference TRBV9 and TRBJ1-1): DSGVTQTPKHLITATGQRVTLRCSPRSGDLSVYWYQQSLDQGLQFLIQYYNGEERAKGNILERFSAQQFPDLHSELNLSSLELGDSALYFCASSVLGQGRSEAFFGQGTRLTVV.